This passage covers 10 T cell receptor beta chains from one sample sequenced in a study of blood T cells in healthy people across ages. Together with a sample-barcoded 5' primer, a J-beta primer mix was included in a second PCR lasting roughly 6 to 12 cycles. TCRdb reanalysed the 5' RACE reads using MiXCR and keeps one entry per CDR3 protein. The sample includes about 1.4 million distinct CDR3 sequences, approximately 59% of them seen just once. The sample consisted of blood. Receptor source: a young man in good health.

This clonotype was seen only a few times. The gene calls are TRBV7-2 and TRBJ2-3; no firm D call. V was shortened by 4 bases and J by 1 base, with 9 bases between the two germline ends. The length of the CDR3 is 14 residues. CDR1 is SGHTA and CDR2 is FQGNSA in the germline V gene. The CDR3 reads CASSSDVGTDTQYF. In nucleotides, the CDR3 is TGTGCCAGCAGCTCGGATGTGGGCACAGATACGCAGTATTTT.

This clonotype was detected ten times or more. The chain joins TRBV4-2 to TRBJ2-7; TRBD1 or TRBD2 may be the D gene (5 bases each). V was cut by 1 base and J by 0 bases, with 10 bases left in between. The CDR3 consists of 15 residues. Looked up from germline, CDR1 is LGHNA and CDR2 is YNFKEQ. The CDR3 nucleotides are TGTGCCAGCAGCCAAGGTAGCGACAGCTCCTACGAGCAGTACTTC. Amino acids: CASSQGSDSSYEQYF.

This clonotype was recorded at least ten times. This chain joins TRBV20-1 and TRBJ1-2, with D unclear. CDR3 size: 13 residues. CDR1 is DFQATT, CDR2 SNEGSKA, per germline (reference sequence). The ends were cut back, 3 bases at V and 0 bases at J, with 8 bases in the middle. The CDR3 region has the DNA TGCAGTGCTAGGGACGCCTCTAACTATGGCTACACCTTC. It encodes CSARDASNYGYTF.

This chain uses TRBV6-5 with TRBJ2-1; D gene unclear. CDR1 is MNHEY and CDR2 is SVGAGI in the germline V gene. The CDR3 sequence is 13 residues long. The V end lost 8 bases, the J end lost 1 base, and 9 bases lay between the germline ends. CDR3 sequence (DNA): TGTGCCAGCCAGGAAGCGTCCTACAATGAGCAGTTCTTC. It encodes CASQEASYNEQFF.

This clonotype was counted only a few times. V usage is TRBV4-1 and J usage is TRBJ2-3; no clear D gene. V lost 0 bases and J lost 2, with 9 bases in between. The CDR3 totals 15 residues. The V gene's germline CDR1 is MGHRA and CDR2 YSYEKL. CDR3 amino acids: CASSQDSVTTDTQYF. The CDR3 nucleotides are TGCGCCAGCAGCCAAGACAGTGTAACCACAGATACGCAGTATTTT.

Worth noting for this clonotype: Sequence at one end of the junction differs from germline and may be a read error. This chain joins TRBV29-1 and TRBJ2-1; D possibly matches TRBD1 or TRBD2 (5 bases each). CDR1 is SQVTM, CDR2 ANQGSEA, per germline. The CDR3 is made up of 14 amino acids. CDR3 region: CSVEGRRSYNKQFF. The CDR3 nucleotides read TGCAGCGTTGAGGGACGACGCTCCTACAATAAGCAGTTCTTC.

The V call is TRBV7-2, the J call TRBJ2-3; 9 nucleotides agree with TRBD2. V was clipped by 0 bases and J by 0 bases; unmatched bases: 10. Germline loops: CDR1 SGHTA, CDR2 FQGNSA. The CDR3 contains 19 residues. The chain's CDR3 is CASSLAAPLAGTSTDTQYF. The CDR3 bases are TGTGCCAGCAGCTTAGCCGCTCCTCTAGCGGGGACTAGCACAGATACGCAGTATTTT.

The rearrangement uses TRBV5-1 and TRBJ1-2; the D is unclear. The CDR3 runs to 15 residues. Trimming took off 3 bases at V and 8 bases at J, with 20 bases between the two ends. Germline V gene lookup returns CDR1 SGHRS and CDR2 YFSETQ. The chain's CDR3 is CASSSPTDPAGGYTF. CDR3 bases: TGCGCCAGCAGCTCCCCAACAGACCCCGCGGGGGGCTACACCTTC.

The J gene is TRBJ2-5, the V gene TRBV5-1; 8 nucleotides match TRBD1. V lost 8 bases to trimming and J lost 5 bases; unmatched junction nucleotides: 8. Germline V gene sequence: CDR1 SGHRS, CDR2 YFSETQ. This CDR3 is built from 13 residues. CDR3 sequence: CASTQGVRETQYF. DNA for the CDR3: TGCGCCAGTACACAGGGGGTGAGGGAGACCCAGTACTTC.

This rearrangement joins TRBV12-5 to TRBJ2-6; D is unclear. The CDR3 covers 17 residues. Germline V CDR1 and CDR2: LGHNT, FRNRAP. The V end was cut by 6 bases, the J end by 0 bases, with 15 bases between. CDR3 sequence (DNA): TGTGCTAGTGGCCAAGACCCCCTCAGCTCTGGGGCCAACGTCCTGACTTTC. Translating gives CASGQDPLSSGANVLTF.